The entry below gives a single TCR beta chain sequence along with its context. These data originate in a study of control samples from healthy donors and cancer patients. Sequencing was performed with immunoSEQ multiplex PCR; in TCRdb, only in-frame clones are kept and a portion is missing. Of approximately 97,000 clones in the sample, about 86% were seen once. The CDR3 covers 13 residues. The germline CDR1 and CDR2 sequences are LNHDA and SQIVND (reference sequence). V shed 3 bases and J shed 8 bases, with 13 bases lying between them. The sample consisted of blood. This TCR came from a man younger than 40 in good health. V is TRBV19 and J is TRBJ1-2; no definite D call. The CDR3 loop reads CASSISTTKGYTF. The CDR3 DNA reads TGTGCCAGTAGTATTTCCACCACCAAGGGCTACACCTTC.